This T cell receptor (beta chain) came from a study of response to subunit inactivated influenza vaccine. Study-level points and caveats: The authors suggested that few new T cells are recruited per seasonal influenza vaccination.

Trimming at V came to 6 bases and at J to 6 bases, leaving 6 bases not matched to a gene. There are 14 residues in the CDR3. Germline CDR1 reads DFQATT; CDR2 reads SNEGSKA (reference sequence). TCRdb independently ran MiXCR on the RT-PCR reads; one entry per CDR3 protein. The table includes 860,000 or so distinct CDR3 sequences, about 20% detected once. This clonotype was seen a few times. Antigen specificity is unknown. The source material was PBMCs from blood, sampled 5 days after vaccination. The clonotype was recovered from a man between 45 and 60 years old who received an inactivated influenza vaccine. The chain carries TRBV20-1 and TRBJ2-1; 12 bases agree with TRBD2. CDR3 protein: CSATTSGRFNEQFF. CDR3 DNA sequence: TGCAGTGCAACAACTAGCGGGAGGTTCAATGAGCAGTTCTTC.